This TCR beta chain appears in the sequencing data of a study of neurological immune-mediated disorders. Findings and limits, study-wide: Patients with HTLV-1-associated myelopathy showed the most TCR clonal expansion. Those with multiple sclerosis showed the least, falling below healthy controls.

In its sample, this clonotype was seen many times. The antigen remains unidentified. The ends were cut back, 3 bases at V and 8 bases at J, with 11 bases in the middle. Germline V CDR1 and CDR2: LNHNV, YYDKDF (reference sequence). This CDR3 is 14 amino acids long. The cDNA was produced through 5'RACE with 10-nucleotide random UMIs. One entry per CDR3 protein results from TCRdb running MiXCR on the 5' RACE reads. The table lists tens of thousands of distinct CDR3 sequences, more than 14% of them singletons. For sorted libraries, the input was about 920,000 CD4+ or CD8+ T cells. This TCR was recovered from a woman between 55 and 75 years old with HTLV-1-associated myelopathy (HAM/TSP). The sample comprised CD4+ T cells from blood. The chain recombines TRBV15 with TRBJ1-6; D perhaps matches TRBD1 (6 bases). Here the CDR3 reads CATSSQGRDSPLHF. The CDR3 coding sequence is TGTGCCACCAGCAGCCAGGGGAGGGATTCACCCCTCCACTTT.